This TCR beta chain comes out of a study of T cell responses to AZD1222 COVID-19 vaccine. The assay was immunoSEQ multiplex PCR, and TCRdb's table has in-frame clones only and misses some. Here the sample spans 80,000 or so clones, over 60% being singletons. A word on this clone: Its antigen is currently unknown.

CDR3 length: 16 residues. V lost 5 bases and J lost 6; bases outside the gene matches: 8. Germline V gives CDR1 SEHNR, CDR2 FQNEAQ (reference sequence). Overall study results and limits: No day 14 peak samples; only post-peak repertoires were characterized. Seropositive status at baseline applied to only a handful of AZD1222 recipients.

Sequences were derived from peripheral blood, sampled 28 days after the second dose of the MenACWY control vaccine. This rearrangement joins TRBV7-9 to TRBJ2-2, with 11 bases matching TRBD2. The sequence was collected from an adult who received the MenACWY meningococcal vaccine as a control. The CDR3 nucleotides read TGTGCCAGCAGCAGTAGCGGGAGGGCCGGGGCCGGGGAGCTGTTTTTT. It yields the protein CASSSSGRAGAGELFF.